Here is one TCR beta chain with its context. Its antigen is as yet unknown. The sample originates from a study of blood T cell dynamics during melanoma immunotherapy. Overall study: First-line therapy was either pembrolizumab or nivolumab with ipilimumab for metastatic melanoma. Study conclusions and caveats: Disease-control patients' PBMC repertoires became either more clonal or more diverse at W3.

Time point reported: week 3, after first cycle of checkpoint inhibitor. Samples come from before therapy and from week 3 after the first blockade cycle. DNA loading was fixed at about 360 ng for all bulk PBMC samples. Clones were sequenced by immunoSEQ multiplex PCR, and TCRdb holds only the in-frame ones, with some missing. This table has around 10,000 clones, 80% appearing once. Germline V gene lookup returns CDR1 SGHNT and CDR2 YENEEA. The junction had 6 bases not matched to a gene; V was cut back by 6 bases and J by 6 bases. This CDR3 comprises 14 residues. The genes are TRBV11-3 and TRBJ1-1; 11 positions agree with TRBD1. The input for sequencing was blood, taken from a patient treated with checkpoint blockade. This TCR was sampled from a human donor with melanoma. The CDR3 region has the DNA TGTGCCAGCAGGGGACAGGGGGGTGGGGCTGAAGCTTTCTTT. It codes for CASRGQGGGAEAFF.